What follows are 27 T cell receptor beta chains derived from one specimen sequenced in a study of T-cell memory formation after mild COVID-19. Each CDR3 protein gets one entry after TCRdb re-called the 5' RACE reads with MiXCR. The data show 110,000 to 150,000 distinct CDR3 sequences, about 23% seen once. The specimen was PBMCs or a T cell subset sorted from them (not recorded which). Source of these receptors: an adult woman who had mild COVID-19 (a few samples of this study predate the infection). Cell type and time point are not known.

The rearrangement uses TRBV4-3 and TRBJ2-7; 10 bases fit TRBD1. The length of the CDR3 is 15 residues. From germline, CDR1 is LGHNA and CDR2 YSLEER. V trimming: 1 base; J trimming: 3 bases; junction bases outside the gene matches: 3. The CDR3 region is CASSQGRTGGYEQYF. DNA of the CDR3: TGCGCCAGCAGCCAAGGGAGGACAGGGGGCTACGAGCAGTACTTC.

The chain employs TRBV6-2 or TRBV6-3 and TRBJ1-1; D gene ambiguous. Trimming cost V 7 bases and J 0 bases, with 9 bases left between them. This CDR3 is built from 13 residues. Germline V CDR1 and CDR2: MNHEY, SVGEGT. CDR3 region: CASTVELNTEAFF. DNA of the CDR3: TGTGCCAGCACTGTGGAACTGAACACTGAAGCTTTCTTT.

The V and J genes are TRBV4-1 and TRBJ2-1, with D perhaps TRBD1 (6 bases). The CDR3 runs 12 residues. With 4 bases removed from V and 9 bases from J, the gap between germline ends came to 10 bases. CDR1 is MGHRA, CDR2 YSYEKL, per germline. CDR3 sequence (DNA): TGCGCCAGCAGCCTGGGACACTCTGAGCAGTTCTTC. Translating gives CASSLGHSEQFF.

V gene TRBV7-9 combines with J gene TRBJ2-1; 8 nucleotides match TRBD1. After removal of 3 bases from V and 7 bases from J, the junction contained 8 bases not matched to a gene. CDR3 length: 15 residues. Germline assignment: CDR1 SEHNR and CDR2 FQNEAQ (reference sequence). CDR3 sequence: CASSFPGQGNNEQFF. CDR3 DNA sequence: TGTGCCAGCAGCTTCCCAGGACAGGGAAATAATGAGCAGTTCTTC.

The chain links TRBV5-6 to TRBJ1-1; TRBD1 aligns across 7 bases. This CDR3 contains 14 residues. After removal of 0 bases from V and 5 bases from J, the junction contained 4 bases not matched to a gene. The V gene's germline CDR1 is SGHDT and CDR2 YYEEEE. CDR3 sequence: CASSLGTGWTEAFF. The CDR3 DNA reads TGTGCCAGCAGCTTGGGGACAGGATGGACTGAAGCTTTCTTT. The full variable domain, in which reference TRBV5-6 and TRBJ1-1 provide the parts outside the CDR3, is DAGVTQSPTHLIKTRGQQVTLRCSPKSGHDTVSWYQQALGQGPQFIFQYYEEEERQRGNFPDRFSGHQFPNYSSELNVNALLLGDSALYLCASSLGTGWTEAFFGQGTRLTVV.

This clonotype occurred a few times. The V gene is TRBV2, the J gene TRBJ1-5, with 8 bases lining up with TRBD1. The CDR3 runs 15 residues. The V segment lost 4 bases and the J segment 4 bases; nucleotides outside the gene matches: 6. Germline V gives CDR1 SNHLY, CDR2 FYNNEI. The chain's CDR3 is CASSGRQGANQPQHF. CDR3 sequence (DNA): TGTGCCAGCAGTGGGCGGCAGGGGGCTAATCAGCCCCAGCATTTT.

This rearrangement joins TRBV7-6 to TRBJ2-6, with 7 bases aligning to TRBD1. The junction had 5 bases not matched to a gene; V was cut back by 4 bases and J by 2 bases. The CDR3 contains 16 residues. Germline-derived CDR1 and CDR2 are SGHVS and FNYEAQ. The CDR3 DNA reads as TGTGCCAGCAGCTCCGAAACAGGGGCTGGGGCCAACGTCCTGACTTTC. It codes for CASSSETGAGANVLTF. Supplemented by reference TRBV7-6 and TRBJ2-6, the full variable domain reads GAGVSQSPRYKVTKRGQDVALRCDPISGHVSLYWYRQALGQGPEFLTYFNYEAQQDKSGLPNDRFSAERPEGSISTLTIQRTEQRDSAMYRCASSSETGAGANVLTFGAGSRLTVL.

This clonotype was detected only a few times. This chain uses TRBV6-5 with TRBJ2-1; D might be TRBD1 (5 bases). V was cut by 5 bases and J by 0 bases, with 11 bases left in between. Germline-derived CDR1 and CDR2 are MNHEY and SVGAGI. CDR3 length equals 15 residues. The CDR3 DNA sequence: TGTGCCAGCAGTCCGACAGAGAGCTCCTACAATGAGCAGTTCTTC. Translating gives CASSPTESSYNEQFF.

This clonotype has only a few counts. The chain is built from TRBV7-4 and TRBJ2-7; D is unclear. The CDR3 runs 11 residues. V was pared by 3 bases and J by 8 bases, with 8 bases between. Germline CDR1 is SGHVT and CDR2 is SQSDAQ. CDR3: CASSFRRQQYF. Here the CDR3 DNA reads TGTGCCAGCAGCTTTAGGAGACAGCAGTACTTC.

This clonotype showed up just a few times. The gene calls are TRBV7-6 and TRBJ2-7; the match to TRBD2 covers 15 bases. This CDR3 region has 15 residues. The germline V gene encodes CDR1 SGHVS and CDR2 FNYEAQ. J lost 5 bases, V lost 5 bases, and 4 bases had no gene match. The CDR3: CASSVGLAGGHEQYF. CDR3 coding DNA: TGTGCCAGCAGCGTGGGACTAGCGGGAGGCCACGAGCAGTACTTC.

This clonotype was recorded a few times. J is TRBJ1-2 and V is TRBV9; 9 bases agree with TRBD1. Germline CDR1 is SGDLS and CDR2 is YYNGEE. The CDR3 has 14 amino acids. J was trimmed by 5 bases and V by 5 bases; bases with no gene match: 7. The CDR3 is CASRGMTGGYGYTF. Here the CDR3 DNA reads TGTGCCAGCAGGGGAATGACAGGGGGGTATGGCTACACCTTC.

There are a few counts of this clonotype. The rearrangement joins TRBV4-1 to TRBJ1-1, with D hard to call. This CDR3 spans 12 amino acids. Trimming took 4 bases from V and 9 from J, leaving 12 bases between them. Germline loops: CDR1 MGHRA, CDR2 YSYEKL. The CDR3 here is CASSPIGVKAFF. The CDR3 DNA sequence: TGCGCCAGCAGCCCCATCGGGGTAAAAGCTTTCTTT.

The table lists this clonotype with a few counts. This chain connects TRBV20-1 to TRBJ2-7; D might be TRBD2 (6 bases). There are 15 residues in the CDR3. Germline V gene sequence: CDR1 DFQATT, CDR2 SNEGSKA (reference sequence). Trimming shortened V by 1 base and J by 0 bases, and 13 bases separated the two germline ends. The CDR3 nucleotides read TGCAGTGCTAGAGTTGCGGGACTCAGCTCCTACGAGCAGTACTTC. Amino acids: CSARVAGLSSYEQYF.

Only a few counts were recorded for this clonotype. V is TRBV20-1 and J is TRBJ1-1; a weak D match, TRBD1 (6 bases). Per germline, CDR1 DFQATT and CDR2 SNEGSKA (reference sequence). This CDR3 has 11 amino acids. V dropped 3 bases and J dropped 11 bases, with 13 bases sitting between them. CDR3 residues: CSASAGAGAFF. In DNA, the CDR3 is TGCAGTGCTAGCGCGGGGGCTGGGGCTTTCTTT.

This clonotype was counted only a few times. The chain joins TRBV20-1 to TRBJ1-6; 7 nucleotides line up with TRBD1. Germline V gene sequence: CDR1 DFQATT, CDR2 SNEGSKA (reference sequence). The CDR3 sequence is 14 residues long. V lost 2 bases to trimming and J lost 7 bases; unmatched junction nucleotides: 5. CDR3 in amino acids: CSARPGQENSPLHF. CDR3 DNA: TGCAGTGCTAGACCTGGACAGGAGAATTCACCCCTCCACTTT.

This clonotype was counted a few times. CDR3 nucleotide sequence: TGTGCCAGCAGCCCCCCGGGACAGCAATCCTACGAGCAGTACTTC. The encoded protein is CASSPPGQQSYEQYF. The chain couples TRBV7-6 to TRBJ2-7; 7 bases are shared with TRBD1. The CDR3 totals 15 residues. Germline CDR1 and CDR2: SGHVS and FNYEAQ. V shed 5 bases and J 1 base; nucleotides not matched to a gene: 8.

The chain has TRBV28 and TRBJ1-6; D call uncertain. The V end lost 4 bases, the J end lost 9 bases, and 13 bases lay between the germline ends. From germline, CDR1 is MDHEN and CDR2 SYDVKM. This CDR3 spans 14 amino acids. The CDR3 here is CASSSPAGSSPLHF. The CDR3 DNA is TGTGCCAGCAGTTCCCCGGCGGGCAGTTCACCCCTCCACTTT.

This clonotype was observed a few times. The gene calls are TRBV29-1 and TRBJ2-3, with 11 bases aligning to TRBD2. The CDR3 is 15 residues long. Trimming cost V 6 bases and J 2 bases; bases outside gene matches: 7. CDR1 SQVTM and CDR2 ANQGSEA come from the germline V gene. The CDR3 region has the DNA TGCAGCGTCGCATTAGCGGGAGGGCCCACAGATACGCAGTATTTT. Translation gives CSVALAGGPTDTQYF.

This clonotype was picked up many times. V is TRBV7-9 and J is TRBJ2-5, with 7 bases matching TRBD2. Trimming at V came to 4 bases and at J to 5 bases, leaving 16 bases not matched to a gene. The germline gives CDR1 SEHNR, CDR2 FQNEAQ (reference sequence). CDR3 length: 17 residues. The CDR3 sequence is CASSSPLGAGDGETQYF. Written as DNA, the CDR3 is TGTGCCAGCAGCTCCCCTTTGGGTGCGGGAGACGGTGAGACCCAGTACTTC. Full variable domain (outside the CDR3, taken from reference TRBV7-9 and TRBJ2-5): DTGVSQNPRHKITKRGQNVTFRCDPISEHNRLYWYRQTLGQGPEFLTYFQNEAQLEKSRLLSDRFSAERPKGSFSTLEIQRTEQGDSAMYLCASSSPLGAGDGETQYFGPGTRLLVL.

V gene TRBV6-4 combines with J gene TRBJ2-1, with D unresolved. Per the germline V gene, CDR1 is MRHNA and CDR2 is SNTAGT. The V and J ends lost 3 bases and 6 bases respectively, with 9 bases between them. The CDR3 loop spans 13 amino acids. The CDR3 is CASSETSSNEQFF. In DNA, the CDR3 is TGTGCCAGCAGTGAGACCAGTAGCAATGAGCAGTTCTTC.

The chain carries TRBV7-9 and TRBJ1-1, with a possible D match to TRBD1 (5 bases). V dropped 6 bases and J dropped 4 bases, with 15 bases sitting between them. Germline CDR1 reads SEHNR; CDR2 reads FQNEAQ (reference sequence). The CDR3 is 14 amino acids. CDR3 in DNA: TGTGCCAGCAGGTCCGGGGCCTCGGGCACTGAAGCTTTCTTT. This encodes CASRSGASGTEAFF.

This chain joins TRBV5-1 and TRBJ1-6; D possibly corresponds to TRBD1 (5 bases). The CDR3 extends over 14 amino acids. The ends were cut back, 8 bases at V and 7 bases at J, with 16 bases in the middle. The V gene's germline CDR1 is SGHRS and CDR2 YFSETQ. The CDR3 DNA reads TGCGCCAGTACTTCCGGGACGGAGAATTCACCCCTCCACTTT. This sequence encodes CASTSGTENSPLHF.

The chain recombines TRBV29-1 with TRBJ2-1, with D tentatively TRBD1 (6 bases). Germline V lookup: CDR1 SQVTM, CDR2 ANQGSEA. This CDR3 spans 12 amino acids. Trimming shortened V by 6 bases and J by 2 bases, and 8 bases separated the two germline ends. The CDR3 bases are TGCAGCGTGGCAGGGGCCTACAATGAGCAGTTCTTC. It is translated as CSVAGAYNEQFF.

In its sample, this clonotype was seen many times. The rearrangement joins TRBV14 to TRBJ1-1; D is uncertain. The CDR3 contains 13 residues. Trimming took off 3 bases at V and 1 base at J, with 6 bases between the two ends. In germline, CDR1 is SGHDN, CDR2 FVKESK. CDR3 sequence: CASSQWGNTEAFF. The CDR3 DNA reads TGTGCCAGCAGCCAGTGGGGGAACACTGAAGCTTTCTTT.

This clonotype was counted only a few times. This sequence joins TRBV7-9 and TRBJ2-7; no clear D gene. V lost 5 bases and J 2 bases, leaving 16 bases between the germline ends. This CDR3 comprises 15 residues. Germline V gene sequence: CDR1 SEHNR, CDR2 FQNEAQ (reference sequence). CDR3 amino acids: CASSHRTHSTYEQYF. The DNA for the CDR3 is TGTGCCAGCAGCCACCGGACCCACTCGACCTACGAGCAGTACTTC.

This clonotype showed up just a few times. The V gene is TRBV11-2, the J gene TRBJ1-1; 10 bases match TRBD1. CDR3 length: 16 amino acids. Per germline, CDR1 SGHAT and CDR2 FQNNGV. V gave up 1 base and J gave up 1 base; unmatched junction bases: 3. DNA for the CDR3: TGTGCCAGCAGCTTAGGGGGGACAGGGGCGAACACTGAAGCTTTCTTT. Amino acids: CASSLGGTGANTEAFF.

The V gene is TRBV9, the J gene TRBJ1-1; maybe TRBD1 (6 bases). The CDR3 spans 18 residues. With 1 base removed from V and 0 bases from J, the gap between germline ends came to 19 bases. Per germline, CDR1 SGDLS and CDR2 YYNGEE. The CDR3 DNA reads TGTGCCAGCAGCGTATCGGGGGGCATAGCGAAAATGAACACTGAAGCTTTCTTT. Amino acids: CASSVSGGIAKMNTEAFF. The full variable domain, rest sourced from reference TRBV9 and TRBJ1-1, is DSGVTQTPKHLITATGQRVTLRCSPRSGDLSVYWYQQSLDQGLQFLIQYYNGEERAKGNILERFSAQQFPDLHSELNLSSLELGDSALYFCASSVSGGIAKMNTEAFFGQGTRLTVV.